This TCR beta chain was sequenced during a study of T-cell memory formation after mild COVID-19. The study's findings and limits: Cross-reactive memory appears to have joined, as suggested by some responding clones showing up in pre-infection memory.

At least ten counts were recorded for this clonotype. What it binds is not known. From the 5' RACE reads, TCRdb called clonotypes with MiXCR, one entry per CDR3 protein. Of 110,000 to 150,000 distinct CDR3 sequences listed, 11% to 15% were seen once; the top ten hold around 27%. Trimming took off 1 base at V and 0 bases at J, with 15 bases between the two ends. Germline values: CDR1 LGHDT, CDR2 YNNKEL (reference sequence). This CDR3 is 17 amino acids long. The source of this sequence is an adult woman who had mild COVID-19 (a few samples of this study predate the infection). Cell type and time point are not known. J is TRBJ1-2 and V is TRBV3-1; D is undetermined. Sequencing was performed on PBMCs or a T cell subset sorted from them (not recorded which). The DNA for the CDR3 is TGTGCCAGCAGCCAAGGGGTCAGAAGGCCCGCTAACTATGGCTACACCTTC. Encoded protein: CASSQGVRRPANYGYTF. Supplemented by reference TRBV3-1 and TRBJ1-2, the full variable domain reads DTAVSQTPKYLVTQMGNDKSIKCEQNLGHDTMYWYKQDSKKFLKIMFSYNNKELIINETVPNRFSPKSPDKAHLNLHINSLELGDSAVYFCASSQGVRRPANYGYTFGSGTRLTVV.